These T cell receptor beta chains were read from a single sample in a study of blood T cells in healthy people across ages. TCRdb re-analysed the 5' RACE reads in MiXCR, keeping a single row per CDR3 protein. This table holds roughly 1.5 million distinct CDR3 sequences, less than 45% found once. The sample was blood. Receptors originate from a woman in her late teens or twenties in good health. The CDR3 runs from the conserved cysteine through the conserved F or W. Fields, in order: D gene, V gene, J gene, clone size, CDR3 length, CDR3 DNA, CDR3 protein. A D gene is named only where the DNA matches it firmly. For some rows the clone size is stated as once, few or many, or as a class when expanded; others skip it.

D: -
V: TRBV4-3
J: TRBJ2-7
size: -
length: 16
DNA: TGCGCCAGCAGCCAAGATATGGGGGGCCGGTACAATGAGCAGTACTTC
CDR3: CASSQDMGGRYNEQYF

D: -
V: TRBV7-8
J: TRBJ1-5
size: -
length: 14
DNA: TGTGCCAGCAGCTTTGGGGCGTCCTCCCAGCCCCAGCATTTT
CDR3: CASSFGASSQPQHF

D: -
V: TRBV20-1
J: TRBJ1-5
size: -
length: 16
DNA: TGCAGTGCTAGAGACGGGGGCGGTGGGATCAATCAGCCCCAGCATTTT
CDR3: CSARDGGGGINQPQHF

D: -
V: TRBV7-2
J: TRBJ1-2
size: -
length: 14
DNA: TGTGCCAGCAGCTTAGGACAGAATTCCTATGGCTACACCTTC
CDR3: CASSLGQNSYGYTF

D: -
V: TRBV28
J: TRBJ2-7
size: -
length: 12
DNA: TGTGCCAGCAGTTTAGCGCCACCGCCGCAGTACTTC
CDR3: CASSLAPPPQYF

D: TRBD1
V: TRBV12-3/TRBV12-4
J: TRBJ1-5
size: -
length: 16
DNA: TGTGCCAGCAGTTTCTCGACAGGGCATAGCAATCAGCCCCAGCATTTT
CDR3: CASSFSTGHSNQPQHF

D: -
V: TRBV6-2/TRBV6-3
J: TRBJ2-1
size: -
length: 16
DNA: TGTGCCAGCAGGCCTAGACCGCCGTCTACCTACAATGAGCAGTGCTTC
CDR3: CASRPRPPSTYNEQCF

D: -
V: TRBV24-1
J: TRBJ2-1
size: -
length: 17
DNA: TGTGCCACCAGTGATTCCGGTTTCGGCGACTCCTACAATGAGCAGTTCTTC
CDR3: CATSDSGFGDSYNEQFF

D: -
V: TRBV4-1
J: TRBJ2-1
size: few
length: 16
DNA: TGCGCCAGCAGCCAACAGGGTTTAGGTACGGGCAATGAGCAGTTCTTC
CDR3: CASSQQGLGTGNEQFF

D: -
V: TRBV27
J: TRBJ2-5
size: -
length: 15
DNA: TGTGCCAGCAGTTTGATGGGCCTGAACCAAGAGACCCAGTACTTC
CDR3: CASSLMGLNQETQYF

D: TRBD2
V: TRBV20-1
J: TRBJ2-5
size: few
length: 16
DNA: TGCAGTGCTAAGATATGGACTAGCGGGAGAGGAGAGACCCAGTACTTC
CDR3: CSAKIWTSGRGETQYF

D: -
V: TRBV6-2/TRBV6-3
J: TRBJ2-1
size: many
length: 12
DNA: TGTGCCAGCAGTCAGGGACTGAGCGAGGAGTTCTTC
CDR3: CASSQGLSEEFF

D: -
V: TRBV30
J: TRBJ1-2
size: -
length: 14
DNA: TGTGCCTGGAGTACCACAGGGAGGGGGGATGGCTACACCTTC
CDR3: CAWSTTGRGDGYTF

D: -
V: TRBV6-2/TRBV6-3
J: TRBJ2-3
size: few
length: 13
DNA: TGTGCCAGCAGCGGACTTAACACAGATACGCAGTATTTT
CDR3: CASSGLNTDTQYF

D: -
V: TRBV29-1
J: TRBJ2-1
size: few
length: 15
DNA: TGCAGCGTCACCAGGGGTATAGCCGCCTACAATGAGCAGTTCTTC
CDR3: CSVTRGIAAYNEQFF

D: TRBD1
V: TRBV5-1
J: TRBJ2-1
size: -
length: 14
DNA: TGCGCCAACAGCTTCGGGACAGGGGGAAATGAGCAGTTCTTC
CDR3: CANSFGTGGNEQFF

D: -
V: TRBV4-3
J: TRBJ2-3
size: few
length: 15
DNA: TGCGCCAGCAGCCAGGCTACCCGGTCGTTGGATACGCAGTATTTT
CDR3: CASSQATRSLDTQYF

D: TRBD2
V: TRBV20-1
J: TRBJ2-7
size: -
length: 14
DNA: TGCAGTGCCGGGAGGCACGCCTCCTACAATGAGCAGTACTTC
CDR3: CSAGRHASYNEQYF

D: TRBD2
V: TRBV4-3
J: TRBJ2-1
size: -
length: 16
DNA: TGCGCCAGCAGCCAAGGTCCCGGGACTAGTTACAATGAGCAGTTCTTC
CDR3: CASSQGPGTSYNEQFF

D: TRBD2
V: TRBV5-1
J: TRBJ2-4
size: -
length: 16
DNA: TGCGCCAGCAGCTTGGAGCTAGCGGGGGCCAAAAACATTCAGTACTTC
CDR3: CASSLELAGAKNIQYF

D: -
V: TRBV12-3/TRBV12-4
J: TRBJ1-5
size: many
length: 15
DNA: TGTGCCAGCAGTTTAGAGGAGGGGCGGGATCAGCCCCAGCATTTT
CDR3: CASSLEEGRDQPQHF

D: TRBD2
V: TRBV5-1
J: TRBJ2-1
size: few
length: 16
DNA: TGCGCCAGCAGATCGAGCGGGACTAGGCAACTCAATGAGCAGTTCTTC
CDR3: CASRSSGTRQLNEQFF

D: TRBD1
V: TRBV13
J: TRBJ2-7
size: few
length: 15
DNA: TGTGCCAGCAGCTCGGGACAGGGGACTTTCTACGAGCAGTACTTC
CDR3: CASSSGQGTFYEQYF

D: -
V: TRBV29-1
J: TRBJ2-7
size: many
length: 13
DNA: TGCAGCGTTGTAGCTGGGAACTCCTACGAGCAGTACTTC
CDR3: CSVVAGNSYEQYF